Below, one T cell receptor (beta chain) is given with its context. Its target is unknown. This record comes from a study of post-analysis software for immune sequencing data. Overall study results and limits: The five TRBV segments detected at higher frequency in patients than in controls included TRBV5-6, TRBV5-1 and TRBV20-1. A significant reduction in normalized Chao1 diversity was observed in multiple sclerosis patients versus controls.

Germline assignment: CDR1 MNHNY and CDR2 SVGAGI (reference sequence). The CDR3 contains 12 residues. Trimming took off 6 bases at V and 7 bases at J, with 12 bases between the two ends. Unique molecular identifiers were built into the TCR beta cDNA libraries. Roughly 500,000 cDNA molecules were recovered from an input of about 0.95 to 11 million T cells. TCRdb re-derived calls from the PCR reads in MiXCR, one entry per CDR3 protein. This table has about half a million distinct CDR3 sequences, around 40% appearing once. Material for sequencing was blood. The gene calls are TRBV6-6 and TRBJ1-1; D is unresolved. This receptor was obtained from a girl aged 10-17 years with multiple sclerosis. CDR3 protein: CASSYGPVEAFF. The CDR3 DNA is TGTGCCAGCAGCTACGGACCGGTTGAAGCTTTCTTT.